The 2 T cell receptor beta chains below were found in one sample sequenced in a study of metastatic and nonmetastatic thyroid tumors. Patients were all untreated before their thyroid surgery. TCRdb redid the clone calls on the PCR reads using MiXCR. The sample consists of 30,000 to 40,000 clones, 29% of them appearing once. Specimen: blood. The source is a female donor with papillary thyroid cancer or a benign thyroid nodule (not recorded which). Some clones in this sample may be carry-over from other donors' samples.

This clone was seen many times. The chain employs TRBV6-4 and TRBJ2-3, with 12 nucleotides matching TRBD2. CDR3 length equals 15 residues. J gave up 3 bases and V 3 bases, and 1 base lay outside the gene matches. The germline V gene encodes CDR1 MRHNA and CDR2 SNTAGT. The CDR3 region is CASSEGTSGTDTQYF. The CDR3, as DNA: TGTGCCAGCAGTGAGGGGACTAGCGGGACAGATACGCAGTATTTT.

In this sample, this clone turned up many times. J is TRBJ1-5 and V is TRBV4-1; the match to TRBD1 covers 10 bases. The germline gives CDR1 MGHRA, CDR2 YSYEKL. The V gene end was trimmed by 5 bases and the J gene end by 6 bases; junction bases not matched to a gene: 16. The CDR3 covers 18 residues. The CDR3 nucleotides read TGCGCCAGCAGCTCCCCCGCTACAGGGACAGGGGAGGGTCAGCCCCAGCATTTT. Translation: CASSSPATGTGEGQPQHF.